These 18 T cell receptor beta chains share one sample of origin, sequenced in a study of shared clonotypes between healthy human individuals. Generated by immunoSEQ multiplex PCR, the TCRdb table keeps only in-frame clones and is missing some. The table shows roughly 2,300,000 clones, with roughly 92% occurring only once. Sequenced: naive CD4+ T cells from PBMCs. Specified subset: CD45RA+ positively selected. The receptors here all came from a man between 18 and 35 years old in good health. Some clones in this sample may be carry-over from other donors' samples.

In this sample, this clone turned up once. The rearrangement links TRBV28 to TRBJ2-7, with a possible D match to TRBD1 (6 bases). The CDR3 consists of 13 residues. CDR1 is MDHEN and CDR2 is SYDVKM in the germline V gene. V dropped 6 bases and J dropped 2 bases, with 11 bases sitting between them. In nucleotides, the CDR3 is TGTGCCAGCAGGCGGAACAGGGCCTACGAGCAGTACTTC. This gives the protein CASRRNRAYEQYF.

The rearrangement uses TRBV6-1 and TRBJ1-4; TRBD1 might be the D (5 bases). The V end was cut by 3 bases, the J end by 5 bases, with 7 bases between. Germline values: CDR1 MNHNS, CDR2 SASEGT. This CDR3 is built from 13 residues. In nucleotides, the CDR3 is TGTGCCAGCAGTGAGACAGACAATGAAAAACTGTTTTTT. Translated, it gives CASSETDNEKLFF.

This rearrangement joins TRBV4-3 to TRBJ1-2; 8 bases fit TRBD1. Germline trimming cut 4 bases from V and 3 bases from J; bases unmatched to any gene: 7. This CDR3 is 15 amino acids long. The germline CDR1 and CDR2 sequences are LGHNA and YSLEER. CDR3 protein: CASSLRAGGDYGYTF. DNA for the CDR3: TGCGCCAGCAGCCTAAGGGCAGGGGGCGACTATGGCTACACCTTC.

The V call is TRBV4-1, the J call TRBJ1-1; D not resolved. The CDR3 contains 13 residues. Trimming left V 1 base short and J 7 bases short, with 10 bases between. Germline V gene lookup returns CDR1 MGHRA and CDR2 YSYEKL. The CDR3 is CASSQVPGVEAFF. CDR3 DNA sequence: TGCGCCAGCAGCCAAGTGCCAGGCGTTGAAGCTTTCTTT.

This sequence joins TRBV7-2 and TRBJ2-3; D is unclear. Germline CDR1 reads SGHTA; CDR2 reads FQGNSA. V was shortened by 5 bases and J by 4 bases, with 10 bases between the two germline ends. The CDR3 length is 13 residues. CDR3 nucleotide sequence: TGTGCCAGCAGCCCTTCTAGAGCAGATACGCAGTATTTT. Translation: CASSPSRADTQYF.

CDR3 bases: TGTGCCAGCAGCGCTCCAGGTGGGGGGGTTGGAGGTTCGGACACCTTC. Encoded protein: CASSAPGGGVGGSDTF. V and J are TRBV6-6 and TRBJ1-2, with D possibly TRBD1 on 5 matching bases. Germline CDR1 is MNHNY and CDR2 is SVGAGI (reference sequence). The ends were cut back, 6 bases at V and 12 bases at J, with 29 bases in the middle. The CDR3 covers 16 residues.

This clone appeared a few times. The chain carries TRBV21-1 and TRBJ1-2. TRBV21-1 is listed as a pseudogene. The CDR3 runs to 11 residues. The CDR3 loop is CASGRAYGYTF. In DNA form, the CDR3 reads TGTGCCAGCGGGCGGGCCTATGGCTACACCTTC.

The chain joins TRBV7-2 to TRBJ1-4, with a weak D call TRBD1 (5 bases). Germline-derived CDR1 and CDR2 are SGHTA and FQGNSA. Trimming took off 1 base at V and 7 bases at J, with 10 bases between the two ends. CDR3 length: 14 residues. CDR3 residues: CASSLGGRGEKLFF. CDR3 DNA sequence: TGTGCCAGCAGCTTAGGGGGGAGGGGTGAAAAACTGTTTTTT. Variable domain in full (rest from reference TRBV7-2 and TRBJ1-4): GAGVSQSPSNKVTEKGKDVELRCDPISGHTALYWYRQSLGQGLEFLIYFQGNSAPDKSGLPSDRFSAERTGGSVSTLTIQRTQQEDSAVYLCASSLGGRGEKLFFGSGTQLSVL.

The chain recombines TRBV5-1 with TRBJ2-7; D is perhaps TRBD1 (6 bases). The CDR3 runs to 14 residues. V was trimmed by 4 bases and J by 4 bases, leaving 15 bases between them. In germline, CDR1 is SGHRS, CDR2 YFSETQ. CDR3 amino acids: CASSRAGEKYEQYF. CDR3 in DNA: TGCGCCAGCAGCCGGGCAGGGGAAAAATACGAGCAGTACTTC.

The CDR3 DNA is TGCGCCAGCAGCTTGGCTATGGGCGGGAGAAGCTCCTACAATGAGCAGTTCTTC. This encodes CASSLAMGGRSSYNEQFF. This chain joins TRBV5-1 and TRBJ2-1, with 7 positions matching TRBD2. Germline V gene lookup returns CDR1 SGHRS and CDR2 YFSETQ. This CDR3 region has 18 residues. Trimming removed 0 bases from V and 0 bases from J; junction bases left unmatched: 9.

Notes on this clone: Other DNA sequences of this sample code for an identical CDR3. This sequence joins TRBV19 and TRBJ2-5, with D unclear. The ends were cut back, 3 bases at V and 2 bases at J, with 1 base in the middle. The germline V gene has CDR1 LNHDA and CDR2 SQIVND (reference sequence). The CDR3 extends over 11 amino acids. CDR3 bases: TGTGCCAGTAGTATTCAAGAGACCCAGTACTTC. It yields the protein CASSIQETQYF.

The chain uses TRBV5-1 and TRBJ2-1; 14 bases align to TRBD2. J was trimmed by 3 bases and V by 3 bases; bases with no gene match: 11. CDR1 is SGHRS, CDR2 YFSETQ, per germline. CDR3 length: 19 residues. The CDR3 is CASSSPPGLAGVIYNEQFF. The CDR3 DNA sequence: TGCGCCAGCAGCTCTCCACCGGGACTAGCGGGAGTTATCTACAATGAGCAGTTCTTC.

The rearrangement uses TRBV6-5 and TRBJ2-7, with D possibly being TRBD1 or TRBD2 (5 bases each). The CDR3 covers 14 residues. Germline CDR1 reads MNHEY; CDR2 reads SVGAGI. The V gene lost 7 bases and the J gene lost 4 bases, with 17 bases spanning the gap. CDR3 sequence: CASNGGTGWYEQYF. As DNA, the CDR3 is TGTGCCAGCAATGGGGGAACGGGATGGTACGAGCAGTACTTC.

CDR3 sequence reads: CASSLARGRDEAFF. The CDR3 coding sequence is TGTGCCAGCAGCTTAGCACGGGGGAGGGATGAAGCTTTCTTT. The rearrangement uses TRBV11-1 and TRBJ1-1, with D perhaps TRBD1 (5 bases). The CDR3 spans 14 residues. Trimming took off 0 bases at V and 7 bases at J, with 12 bases between the two ends. Per the germline V gene, CDR1 is SGHAT and CDR2 is FQDESV (reference sequence).

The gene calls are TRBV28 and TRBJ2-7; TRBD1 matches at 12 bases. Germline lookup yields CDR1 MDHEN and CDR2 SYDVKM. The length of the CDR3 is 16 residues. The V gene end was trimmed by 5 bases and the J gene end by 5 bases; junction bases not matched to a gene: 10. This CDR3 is CASSLPLGTGGDEQYF. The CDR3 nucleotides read TGTGCCAGCAGTCTCCCCCTTGGGACAGGGGGCGACGAGCAGTACTTC.

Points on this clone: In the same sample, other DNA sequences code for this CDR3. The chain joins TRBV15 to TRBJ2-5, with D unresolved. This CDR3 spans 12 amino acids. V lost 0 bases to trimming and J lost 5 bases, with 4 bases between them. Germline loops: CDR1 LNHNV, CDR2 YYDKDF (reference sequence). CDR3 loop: CATSRDAETQYF. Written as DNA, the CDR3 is TGTGCCACCAGCAGAGACGCGGAGACCCAGTACTTC.

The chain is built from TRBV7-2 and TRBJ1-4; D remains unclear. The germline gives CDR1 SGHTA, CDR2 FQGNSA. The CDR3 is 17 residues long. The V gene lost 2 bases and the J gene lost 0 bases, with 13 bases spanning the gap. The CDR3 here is CASSLNGASATNEKLFF. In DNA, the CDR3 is TGTGCCAGCAGCTTAAATGGAGCGTCTGCAACTAATGAAAAACTGTTTTTT.

The CDR3 spells CASKRTSGSLYEQYF. The CDR3 region has the DNA TGTGCCAGCAAACGGACTAGCGGGAGTCTCTACGAGCAGTACTTC. The genes are TRBV27 and TRBJ2-7; TRBD2 agrees at 13 bases. The CDR3 is 15 amino acids. The trim removed 7 bases at V and 3 bases at J, leaving 6 bases unmatched. CDR1 and CDR2 from the germline V gene are MNHEY and SMNVEV (reference sequence).